A selection of T cell receptor beta chains follows, all from one sample in a study of T cell responses to AZD1222 COVID-19 vaccine. Clones were read by immunoSEQ multiplex PCR, and TCRdb kept only the in-frame ones, dropping some. The profile covers under 140,000 clones, with 94% appearing a single time and roughly 3.1% taken by the ten largest. Specimen: peripheral blood, collected 28 days after the second AZD1222 dose. The source of these receptors is an adult who received the AZD1222 COVID-19 vaccine. CDR3s include the opening cysteine and the closing phenylalanine or tryptophan. The order of the fields is clone size, D gene, J gene, CDR3 length, V gene, CDR3 DNA, CDR3 protein. A D gene is named only where the DNA matches it firmly. Only some rows state a clone size, as once, few, many or a class for expanded clones.

. | . | TRBJ2-5 | 15 | TRBV18 | TGTGCCAGCTCACCATTACGAGGAGGGCAAGAGACCCAGTACTTC | CASSPLRGGQETQYF
once | . | TRBJ1-5 | 13 | TRBV19 | TGTGCCAGTAGTACCCAAATGGATCAGCCCCAGCATTTT | CASSTQMDQPQHF
. | . | TRBJ1-1 | 13 | TRBV12-3/TRBV12-4 | TGTGCCAGCAGTTTTGGGGGGAACACTGAAGCTTTCTTT | CASSFGGNTEAFF
once | . | TRBJ1-2 | 15 | TRBV4-1 | TGCGCCAGCAGCCAAGATAAGGGCAGCAACTATGGCTACACCTTC | CASSQDKGSNYGYTF
. | TRBD1 | TRBJ1-5 | 13 | TRBV19 | TGTGCCAGTAGTACACCCGGCAGGGGGGAGGGTTCATTT | CASSTPGRGEGSF
. | . | TRBJ1-1 | 11 | TRBV18 | TGTGCCAGCTCACCACCGGGAGAAGCTTTCTTT | CASSPPGEAFF
. | . | TRBJ2-2 | 14 | TRBV19 | TGTGCCAGTAGTATCGGCCCGAACACCGGGGAGCTGTTTTTT | CASSIGPNTGELFF
. | . | TRBJ1-1 | 13 | TRBV27 | TGTGCCAGCAGTTACCTACCTAACACTGAAGCTTTCTTT | CASSYLPNTEAFF
once | TRBD2 | TRBJ2-1 | 13 | TRBV2 | TGTGCCAACGGACTAGCGGGAAACAATGAGCAGTTCTTC | CANGLAGNNEQFF
. | . | TRBJ1-4 | 13 | TRBV28 | TGTGCCAGCACGGAGGTGTTGAATGAAAAACTGTTTTTT | CASTEVLNEKLFF
once | . | TRBJ1-4 | 13 | TRBV5-8 | TGTGCCAGCAGCTTGTACGGGGGGGAAAAACTGTTTTTT | CASSLYGGEKLFF
. | . | TRBJ1-3 | 15 | TRBV15 | TGTGCCACCAGCAGAGAGCGAAGCTCTGGAAACACCATATATTTT | CATSRERSSGNTIYF
. | . | TRBJ1-3 | 16 | TRBV7-6 | TGTGCCAGCAGCTTAACCGGGGGCTCGGTTAGAAACACCATATATTTT | CASSLTGGSVRNTIYF
once | TRBD1 | TRBJ1-5 | 14 | TRBV19 | TGTGCCAGTAGTATTGCAGGGGGAAATCAGCCCCAGCATTTT | CASSIAGGNQPQHF
. | . | TRBJ1-2 | 18 | TRBV27 | TGTGCCAGCAGCCCGAGAGTCCGGGACTTTCTTACTAACTATGGCTACACCTTC | CASSPRVRDFLTNYGYTF
. | . | TRBJ1-2 | 13 | TRBV7-2 | TGTGCCAGCAGCTCGGACAGAAAAGATGGCTACACCTTC | CASSSDRKDGYTF
. | . | TRBJ2-7 | 15 | TRBV27 | TGTGCCAGCAGCTTCGGACTCCCAGAGTCCTACGAGCAGTACTTC | CASSFGLPESYEQYF
. | TRBD1 | TRBJ1-3 | 17 | TRBV11-2 | TGTGCCAGCAGCTTGGTCTACGGGACAGGAACCGGAAACACCATATATTTT | CASSLVYGTGTGNTIYF
. | . | TRBJ1-1 | 13 | TRBV19 | TGTGCCAGTAGTGGAACAGGGTGGACTGAAGCTTTCTTT | CASSGTGWTEAFF
. | TRBD1 | TRBJ1-2 | 12 | TRBV2 | TGTGCCACGGGGACAGGGGGCTATGGCTACACCTTC | CATGTGGYGYTF
. | TRBD1 | TRBJ1-4 | 16 | TRBV25-1 | TGTGCCAGCAGTGGCCTAATCGGGACAGGGGCCGAAAAACTGTTTTTT | CASSGLIGTGAEKLFF
. | . | TRBJ2-7 | 13 | TRBV14 | TGTGCCAGCAGCCAAGTTCAAATCGCTGGGCAGTACTTC | CASSQVQIAGQYF
few | . | TRBJ1-5 | 16 | TRBV5-5 | TGTGCCAGCAGCTTATATGTTTCCGGCCCCGGGAGGCCCCAGCATTTT | CASSLYVSGPGRPQHF
. | TRBD2 | TRBJ2-3 | 15 | TRBV5-5 | TGTGCCAGCAGCTATAGCGGGGGGGCCGGAGATACGCAGTATTTT | CASSYSGGAGDTQYF
few | . | TRBJ2-7 | 14 | TRBV7-9 | TGTGCCAGCAGCTCCAGTGAGGGGAGGTACGAGCAGTACTTC | CASSSSEGRYEQYF
. | . | TRBJ1-2 | 13 | TRBV19 | TGTGCCAGTACCCAATCAGGGAACTATGGCTACACCTTC | CASTQSGNYGYTF
. | . | TRBJ1-1 | 13 | TRBV12-3/TRBV12-4 | TGTGCCAGCAGTGGAGGGGGTAACACTGAAGCTTTCTTT | CASSGGGNTEAFF
few | . | TRBJ1-3 | 13 | TRBV12-3/TRBV12-4 | TGTGCCAGCAGTTTAGAGGGTGGAAACACCATATATTTT | CASSLEGGNTIYF
. | . | TRBJ1-3 | 15 | TRBV20-1 | TGCAGTGCTAGTCCCGCCAGGGCTCCTGGAAACACCATATATTTT | CSASPARAPGNTIYF
. | . | TRBJ1-1 | 13 | TRBV7-2 | TGTGCCAGCGGCGGATTCAGGAACACTGAAGCTTTCTTT | CASGGFRNTEAFF
. | TRBD1 | TRBJ1-1 | 13 | TRBV18 | TGTGCCAGCTCACGCGACAGGGCGGATGAAGCTTTCTTT | CASSRDRADEAFF
. | TRBD1 | TRBJ2-2 | 15 | TRBV4-1 | TGCGCCAGCAGCCGAACAGGGGAGAACACCGGGGAGCTGTTTTTT | CASSRTGENTGELFF
. | . | TRBJ2-3 | 12 | TRBV6-5 | TGTGCCAGCAGACGAGAGACAGATACGCAGTATTTT | CASRRETDTQYF
. | TRBD1 | TRBJ1-5 | 15 | TRBV4-1 | TGCGCCAGCAGCCAGGGACAGATGAGCAATCAGCCCCAGCATTTT | CASSQGQMSNQPQHF
. | . | TRBJ1-4 | 18 | TRBV6-1 | TGTGCCAGCAGTGAAGCGCTTAGGGGCAGTGCAACTAATGAAAAACTGTTTTTT | CASSEALRGSATNEKLFF
. | TRBD2 | TRBJ2-1 | 18 | TRBV18 | TGTGCCAGCTCACCCCCGGGACTAGCGGGGGGACAGTACAATGAGCAGTTCTTC | CASSPPGLAGGQYNEQFF
. | TRBD1 | TRBJ2-1 | 14 | TRBV27 | TGTGCCAGCAGTTTACCGAACAGGGGAAATGAGCAGTTCTTC | CASSLPNRGNEQFF
. | . | TRBJ1-6 | 12 | TRBV19 | TGTGCCAGTAGTCATATTCGGTCACCCCTCCACTTT | CASSHIRSPLHF
. | . | TRBJ1-1 | 13 | TRBV7-8 | TGTGCCACCATCCAGCAATTGAACACTGAAGCTTTCTTT | CATIQQLNTEAFF
. | . | TRBJ1-3 | 12 | TRBV10-3 | TGTGCCATCAGTCCATCTGGAAACACCATATATTTT | CAISPSGNTIYF
few | TRBD1 | TRBJ1-3 | 14 | TRBV7-2 | TGTGCCAGCAGCTTAGGACAGGGGTCCGGCACCATATATTTT | CASSLGQGSGTIYF
. | TRBD2 | TRBJ2-3 | 16 | TRBV2 | TGTGCCAGCAGTGGAGCTAGCGGGAGCGCCACAGATACGCAGTATTTT | CASSGASGSATDTQYF
. | . | TRBJ1-1 | 16 | TRBV12-5 | TGTGCTAGTGGGCCGCCTGGACACACCAAACGGACTGAAGCTTTCTTT | CASGPPGHTKRTEAFF
. | . | TRBJ2-3 | 15 | TRBV10-2 | TGCGCCAGCAGTGAGTCAGGGGATCGGACAGATACGCAGTATTTT | CASSESGDRTDTQYF
. | . | TRBJ1-1 | 16 | TRBV7-6 | TGTGCCAGCAGCCACAGGTGGGAGGGGCGGAACACTGAAGCTTTCTTT | CASSHRWEGRNTEAFF
few | . | TRBJ2-7 | 13 | TRBV10-1 | TGCGCCAGCAGACAGGGCCCAGCAGAGGAGCAGTACTTC | CASRQGPAEEQYF
. | . | TRBJ2-1 | 11 | TRBV20-1 | TGCAGTGCTAGAGAAAGCAATGAGCAGTTCTTC | CSARESNEQFF
. | TRBD2 | TRBJ2-3 | 15 | TRBV10-2 | TGCGCCAGCAGTGGCGGGGGGGATCGGGCAGATACGCAGTATTTT | CASSGGGDRADTQYF
. | TRBD1 | TRBJ2-1 | 14 | TRBV9 | TGTGCCAGCAGCGTGACAGGGACGGGTAATGAGCAGTTCTTC | CASSVTGTGNEQFF
. | . | TRBJ2-5 | 13 | TRBV21-1 | TGTGCCAGCAGCATGCCGGTCCAAGAGACCCAGTACTTC | CASSMPVQETQYF
. | . | TRBJ1-2 | 12 | TRBV12-3/TRBV12-4 | TGTGCCAGCACCTCAGGGGTCTATGGCTACACCTTC | CASTSGVYGYTF
. | . | TRBJ1-1 | 14 | TRBV5-5 | TGTGCCAGCAGCTTCGAGGGGGGGAACACTGAAGCTTTCTTT | CASSFEGGNTEAFF
. | . | TRBJ2-1 | 14 | TRBV7-9 | TGTGCCAGCAGCTCGACAGTCTCCTACAATGAGCAGTTCTTC | CASSSTVSYNEQFF
. | . | TRBJ1-5 | 14 | TRBV5-6 | TGTGCCAGCAGCTCTTATGCGAGCAATCAGCCCCAGCATTTT | CASSSYASNQPQHF
. | . | TRBJ2-2 | 13 | TRBV12-3/TRBV12-4 | TGTGCCAGCAGTTTTTTGGGGGCCGGGGAGCTGTTTTTT | CASSFLGAGELFF
. | . | TRBJ2-1 | 15 | TRBV14 | TGTGCCAGCACCCCCAACTTTGGGGACTACAATGAGCAGTTCTTC | CASTPNFGDYNEQFF
. | . | TRBJ1-1 | 14 | TRBV7-9 | TGTGCCAGCAGCTCCCACAGGGATAACACTGAAGCTTTCTTT | CASSSHRDNTEAFF
. | . | TRBJ2-7 | 14 | TRBV11-2 | TGTGCCAGCGGAACCGGGACGTTAGGTCTCGAGCAGTACTTC | CASGTGTLGLEQYF
. | . | TRBJ1-2 | 13 | TRBV3-1/TRBV3-2 | TGTGCCAGCAGTCCGGGGGGGACTTTAAGCTACACCTTC | CASSPGGTLSYTF
. | . | TRBJ2-7 | 13 | TRBV5-1 | TGCGCCAGCAGCTTGACAGGGTCCTACGAGCAGTACTTC | CASSLTGSYEQYF